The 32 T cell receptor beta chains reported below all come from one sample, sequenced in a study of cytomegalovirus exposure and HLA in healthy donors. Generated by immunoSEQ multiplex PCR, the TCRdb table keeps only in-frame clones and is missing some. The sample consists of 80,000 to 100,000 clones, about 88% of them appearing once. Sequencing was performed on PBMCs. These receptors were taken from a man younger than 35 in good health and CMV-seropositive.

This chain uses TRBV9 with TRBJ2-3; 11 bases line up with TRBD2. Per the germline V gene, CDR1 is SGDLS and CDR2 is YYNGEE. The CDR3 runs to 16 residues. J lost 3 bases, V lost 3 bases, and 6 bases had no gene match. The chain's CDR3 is CASSERLAGSTDTQYF. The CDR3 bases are TGTGCCAGCAGCGAGAGACTAGCGGGAAGTACAGATACGCAGTATTTT.

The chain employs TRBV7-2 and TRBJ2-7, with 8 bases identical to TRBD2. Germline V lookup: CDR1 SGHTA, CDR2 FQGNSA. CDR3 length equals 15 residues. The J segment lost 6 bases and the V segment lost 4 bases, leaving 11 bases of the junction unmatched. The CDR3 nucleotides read TGTGCCAGCAGCTCTCTCTCCGGGAGGGCCGGCGAGCAGTACTTC. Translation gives CASSSLSGRAGEQYF.

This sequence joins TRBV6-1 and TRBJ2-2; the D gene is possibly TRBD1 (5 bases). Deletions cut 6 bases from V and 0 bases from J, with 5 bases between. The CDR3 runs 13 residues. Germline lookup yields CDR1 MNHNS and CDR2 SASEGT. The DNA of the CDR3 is TGTGCCAGCAGGGACACGAACACCGGGGAGCTGTTTTTT. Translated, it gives CASRDTNTGELFF.

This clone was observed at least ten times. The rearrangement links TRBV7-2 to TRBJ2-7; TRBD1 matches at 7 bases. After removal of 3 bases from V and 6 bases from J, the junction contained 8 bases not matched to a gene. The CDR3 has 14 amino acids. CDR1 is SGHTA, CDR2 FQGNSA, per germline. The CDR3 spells CASSFNRGTGEQYF. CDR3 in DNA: TGTGCCAGCAGCTTCAACAGGGGAACGGGCGAGCAGTACTTC.

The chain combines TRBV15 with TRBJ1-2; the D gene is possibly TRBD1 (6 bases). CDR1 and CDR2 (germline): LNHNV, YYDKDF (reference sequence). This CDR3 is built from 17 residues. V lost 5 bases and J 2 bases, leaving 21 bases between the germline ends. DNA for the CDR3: TGTGCCACCAGCGGAAGAGTTTGGGACACTCGAAACTATGGCTACACCTTC. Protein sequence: CATSGRVWDTRNYGYTF.

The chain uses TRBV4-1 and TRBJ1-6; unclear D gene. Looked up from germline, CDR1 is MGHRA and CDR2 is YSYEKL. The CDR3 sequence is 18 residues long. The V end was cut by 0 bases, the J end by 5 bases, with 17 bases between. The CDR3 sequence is CASSQDGPWRTDNSPLHF. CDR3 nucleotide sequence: TGCGCCAGCAGCCAAGATGGGCCATGGAGGACGGATAATTCACCCCTCCACTTT.

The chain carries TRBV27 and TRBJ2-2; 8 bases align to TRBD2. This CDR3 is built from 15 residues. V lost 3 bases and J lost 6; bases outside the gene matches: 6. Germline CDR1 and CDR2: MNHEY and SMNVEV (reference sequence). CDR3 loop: CASSLGGLVPGELFF. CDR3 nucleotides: TGTGCCAGCAGTTTGGGGGGACTAGTTCCCGGGGAGCTGTTTTTT.

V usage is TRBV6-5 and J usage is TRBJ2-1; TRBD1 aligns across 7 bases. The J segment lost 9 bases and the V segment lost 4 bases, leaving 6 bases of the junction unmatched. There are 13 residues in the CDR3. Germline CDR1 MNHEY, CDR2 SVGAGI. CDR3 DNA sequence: TGTGCCAGCAGTTCTAAGGGGGCAGGTGAGCAGTTCTTC. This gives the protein CASSSKGAGEQFF.

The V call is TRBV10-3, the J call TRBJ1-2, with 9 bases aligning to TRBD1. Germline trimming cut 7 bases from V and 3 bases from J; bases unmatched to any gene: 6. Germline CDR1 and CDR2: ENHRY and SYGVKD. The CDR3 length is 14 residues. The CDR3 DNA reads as TGTGCCATCAACAAACAGGGGGCCGACTATGGCTACACCTTC. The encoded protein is CAINKQGADYGYTF.

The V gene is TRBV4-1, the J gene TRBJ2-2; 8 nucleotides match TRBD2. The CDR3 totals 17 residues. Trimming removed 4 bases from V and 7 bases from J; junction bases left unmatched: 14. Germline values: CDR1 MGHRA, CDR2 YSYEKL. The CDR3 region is CASSLSSIAGGIGELFF. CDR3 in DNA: TGCGCCAGCAGCCTGAGCAGTATCGCGGGAGGAATCGGGGAGCTGTTTTTT.

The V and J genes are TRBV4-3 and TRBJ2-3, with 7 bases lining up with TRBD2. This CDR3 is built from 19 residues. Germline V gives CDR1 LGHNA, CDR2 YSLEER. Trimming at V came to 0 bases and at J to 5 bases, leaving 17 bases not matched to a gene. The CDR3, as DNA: TGCGCCAGCAGCCAAGACCACGGGATGGGAGGGGCGTTTGGAGATACGCAGTATTTT. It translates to CASSQDHGMGGAFGDTQYF.

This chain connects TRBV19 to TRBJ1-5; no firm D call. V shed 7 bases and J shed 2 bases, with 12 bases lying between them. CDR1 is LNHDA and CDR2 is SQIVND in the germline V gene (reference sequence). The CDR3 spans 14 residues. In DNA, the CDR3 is TGTGCCAGTAAAGTGGAGGGCGGCAATCAGCCCCAGCATTTT. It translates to CASKVEGGNQPQHF.

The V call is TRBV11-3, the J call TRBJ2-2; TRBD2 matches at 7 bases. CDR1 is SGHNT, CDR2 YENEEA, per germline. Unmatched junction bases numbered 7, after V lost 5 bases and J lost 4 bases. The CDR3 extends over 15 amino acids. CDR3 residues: CASSLGRGGTGELFF. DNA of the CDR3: TGTGCCAGCAGCCTAGGGAGGGGAGGCACCGGGGAGCTGTTTTTT.

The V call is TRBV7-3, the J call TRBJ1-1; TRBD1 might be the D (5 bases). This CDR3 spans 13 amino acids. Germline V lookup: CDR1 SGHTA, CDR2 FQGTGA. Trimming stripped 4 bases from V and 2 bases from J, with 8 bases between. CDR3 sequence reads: CASSSQGNTEAFF. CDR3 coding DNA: TGTGCCAGCAGCTCCCAGGGTAACACTGAAGCTTTCTTT.

CDR3 in DNA: TGTGCCAGCAGTTCCCCCGCTAGCGGAGCCTACGAGCAGTACTTC. This sequence encodes CASSSPASGAYEQYF. The rearrangement uses TRBV28 and TRBJ2-7; 7 bases line up with TRBD2. This CDR3 has 15 amino acids. Trimming at V came to 4 bases and at J to 2 bases, leaving 8 bases not matched to a gene. Germline V gene sequence: CDR1 MDHEN, CDR2 SYDVKM.

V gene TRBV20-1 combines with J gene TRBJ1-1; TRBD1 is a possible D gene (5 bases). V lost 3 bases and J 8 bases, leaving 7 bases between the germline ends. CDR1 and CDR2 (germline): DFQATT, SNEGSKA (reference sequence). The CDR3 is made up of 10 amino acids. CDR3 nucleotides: TGCAGTGCTAGGACAGTCGAAGCTTTCTTT. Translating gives CSARTVEAFF.

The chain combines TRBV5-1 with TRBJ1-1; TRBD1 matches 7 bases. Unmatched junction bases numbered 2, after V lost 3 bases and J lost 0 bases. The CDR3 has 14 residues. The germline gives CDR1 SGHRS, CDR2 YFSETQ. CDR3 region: CASSSGQLNTEAFF. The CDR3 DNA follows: TGCGCCAGCAGCTCGGGACAGTTGAACACTGAAGCTTTCTTT.

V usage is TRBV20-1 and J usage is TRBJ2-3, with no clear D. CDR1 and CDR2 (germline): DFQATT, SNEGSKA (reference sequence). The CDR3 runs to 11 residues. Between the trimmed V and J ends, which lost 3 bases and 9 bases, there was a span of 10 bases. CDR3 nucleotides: TGCAGTGCTAGGCAGGCAAGCACGCAGTATTTT. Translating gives CSARQASTQYF.

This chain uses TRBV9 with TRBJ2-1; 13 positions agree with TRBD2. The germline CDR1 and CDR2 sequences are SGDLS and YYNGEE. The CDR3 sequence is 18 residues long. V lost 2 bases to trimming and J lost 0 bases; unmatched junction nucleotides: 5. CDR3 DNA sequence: TGTGCCAGCAGCGTGGGACTAGCGGGGACGAGCTCCTACAATGAGCAGTTCTTC. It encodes CASSVGLAGTSSYNEQFF.

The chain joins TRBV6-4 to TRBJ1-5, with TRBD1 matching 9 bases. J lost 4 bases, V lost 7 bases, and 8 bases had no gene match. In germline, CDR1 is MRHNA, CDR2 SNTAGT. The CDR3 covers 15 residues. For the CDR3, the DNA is TGTGCCAGCACCAGGGACAGGGATCGGAATCAGCCCCAGCATTTT. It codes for CASTRDRDRNQPQHF.

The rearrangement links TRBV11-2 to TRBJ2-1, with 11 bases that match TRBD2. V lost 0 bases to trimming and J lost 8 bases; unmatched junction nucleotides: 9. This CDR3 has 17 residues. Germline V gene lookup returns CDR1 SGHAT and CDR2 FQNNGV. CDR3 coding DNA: TGTGCCAGCAGCTTAGAACCGCTAGCGGGAGGACCCCATGAGCAGTTCTTC. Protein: CASSLEPLAGGPHEQFF.

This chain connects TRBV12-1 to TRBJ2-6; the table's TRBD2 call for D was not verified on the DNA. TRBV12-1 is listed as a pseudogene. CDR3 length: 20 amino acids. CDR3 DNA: TGTGCCAGCAGCTTTCTAGGGTCGGGAGGGAAGGACTCTGGGGCCAACGTCCTGACTTTC. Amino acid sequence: CASSFLGSGGKDSGANVLTF.

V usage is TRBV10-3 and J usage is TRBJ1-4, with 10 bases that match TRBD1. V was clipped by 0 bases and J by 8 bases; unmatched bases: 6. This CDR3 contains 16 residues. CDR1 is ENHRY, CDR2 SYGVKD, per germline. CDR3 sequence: CAISESRDRGLEKLFF. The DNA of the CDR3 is TGTGCCATCAGTGAGTCTCGGGACAGGGGTTTGGAAAAACTGTTTTTT.

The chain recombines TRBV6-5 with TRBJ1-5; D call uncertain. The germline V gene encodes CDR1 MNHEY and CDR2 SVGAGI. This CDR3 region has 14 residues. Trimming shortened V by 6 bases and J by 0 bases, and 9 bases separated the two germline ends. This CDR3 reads CASRKTGSNQPQHF. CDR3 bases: TGTGCCAGCAGAAAAACCGGTAGCAATCAGCCCCAGCATTTT.

In DNA form, the CDR3 reads TGTGCCAGCAGCTCGGGGACAGGTTACTACGAGCAGTACTTC. Encoded protein: CASSSGTGYYEQYF. The chain employs TRBV7-2 and TRBJ2-7; the match to TRBD1 covers 8 bases. Germline lookup yields CDR1 SGHTA and CDR2 FQGNSA. The V gene end was trimmed by 4 bases and the J gene end by 3 bases; junction bases not matched to a gene: 5. The CDR3 runs to 14 residues.

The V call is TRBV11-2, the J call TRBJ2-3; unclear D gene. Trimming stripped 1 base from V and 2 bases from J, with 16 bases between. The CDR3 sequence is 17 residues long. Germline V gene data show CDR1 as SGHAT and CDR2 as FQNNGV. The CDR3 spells CASSLAVLSRNTDTQYF. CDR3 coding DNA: TGTGCCAGCAGCTTAGCCGTATTATCCCGTAACACAGATACGCAGTATTTT.

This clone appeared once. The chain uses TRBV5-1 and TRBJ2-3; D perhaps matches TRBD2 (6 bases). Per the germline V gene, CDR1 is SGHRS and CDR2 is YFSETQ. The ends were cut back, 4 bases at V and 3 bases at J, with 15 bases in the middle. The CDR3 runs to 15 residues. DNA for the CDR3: TGCGCCAGCAGCGTTGACGGGAGTTGGACAGATACGCAGTATTTT. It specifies CASSVDGSWTDTQYF. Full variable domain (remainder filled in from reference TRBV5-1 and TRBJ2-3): KAGVTQTPRYLIKTRGQQVTLSCSPISGHRSVSWYQQTPGQGLQFLFEYFSETQRNKGNFPGRFSGRQFSNSRSEMNVSTLELGDSALYLCASSVDGSWTDTQYFGPGTRLTVL.

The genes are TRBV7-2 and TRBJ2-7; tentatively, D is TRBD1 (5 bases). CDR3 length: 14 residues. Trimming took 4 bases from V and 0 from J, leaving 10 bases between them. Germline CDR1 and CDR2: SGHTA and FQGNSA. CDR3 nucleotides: TGTGCCAGCAGCTCAGGGCGGTCCTCCTACGAGCAGTACTTC. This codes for CASSSGRSSYEQYF.

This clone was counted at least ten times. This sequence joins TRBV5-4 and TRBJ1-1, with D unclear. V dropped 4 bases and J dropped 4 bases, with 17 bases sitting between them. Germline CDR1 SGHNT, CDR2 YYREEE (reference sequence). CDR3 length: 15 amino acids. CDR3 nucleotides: TGTGCCAGCAGCCCCGACAAGGCCAAAGGCACTGAAGCTTTCTTT. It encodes CASSPDKAKGTEAFF.

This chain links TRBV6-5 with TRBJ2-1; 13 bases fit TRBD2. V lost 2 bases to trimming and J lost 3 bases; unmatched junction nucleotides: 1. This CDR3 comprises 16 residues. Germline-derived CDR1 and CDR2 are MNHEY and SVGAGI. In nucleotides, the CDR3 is TGTGCCAGCAGTTACGGGACTAGCGGGAACTACAATGAGCAGTTCTTC. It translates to CASSYGTSGNYNEQFF.

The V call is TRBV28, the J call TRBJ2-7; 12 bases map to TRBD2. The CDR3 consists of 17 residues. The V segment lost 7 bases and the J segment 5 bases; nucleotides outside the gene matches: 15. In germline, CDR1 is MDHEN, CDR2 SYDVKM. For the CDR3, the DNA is TGTGCCAGCACTAACACCATGACTAGCGGGAGTAGTAACGAGCAGTACTTC. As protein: CASTNTMTSGSSNEQYF.

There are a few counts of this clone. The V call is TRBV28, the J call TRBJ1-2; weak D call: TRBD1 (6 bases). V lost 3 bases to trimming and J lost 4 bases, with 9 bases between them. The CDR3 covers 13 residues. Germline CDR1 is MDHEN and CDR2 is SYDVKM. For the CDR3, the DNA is TGTGCCAGCAGTTTGTCAGGGGTCTATGGCTACACCTTC. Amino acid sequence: CASSLSGVYGYTF.